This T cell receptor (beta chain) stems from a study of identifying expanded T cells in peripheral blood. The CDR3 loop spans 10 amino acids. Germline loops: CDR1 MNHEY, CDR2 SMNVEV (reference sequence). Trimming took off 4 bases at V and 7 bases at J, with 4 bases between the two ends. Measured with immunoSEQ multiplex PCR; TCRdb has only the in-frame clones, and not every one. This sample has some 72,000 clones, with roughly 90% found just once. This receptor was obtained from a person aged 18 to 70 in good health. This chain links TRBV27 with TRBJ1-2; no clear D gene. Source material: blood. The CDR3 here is CASSWGGYTF. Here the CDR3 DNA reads TGTGCCAGCAGTTGGGGTGGCTACACCTTC.